The present entry profiles one T cell receptor beta chain with its context. Each donor was healthy, and each was a bone marrow donor. Primers included in the PCR were 60 Vbeta and 13 Jbeta primers. Some clones are missing from TCRdb's copy, which holds only in-frame ones; the method was immunoSEQ multiplex PCR. The table includes about 160,000 clones, about 80% detected once. The CDR3 extends over 18 amino acids. Germline V gene data show CDR1 as MGHRA and CDR2 as YSYEKL. Trimming removed 4 bases from V and 3 bases from J; junction bases left unmatched: 12. This sample stems from a study of cytomegalovirus exposure and HLA in healthy donors.

The J gene is TRBJ2-3, the V gene TRBV4-1; 11 positions agree with TRBD1. The source is a man in his thirties or forties in good health and CMV-seronegative. The sequencing sample was made of PBMCs. The CDR3 region is CASSLLLGTGGETDTQYF. CDR3 sequence (DNA): TGCGCCAGCAGCCTTCTCCTCGGGACAGGGGGAGAGACAGATACGCAGTATTTT.